A single sample gave rise to the 26 T cell receptor beta chains below, sequenced in a study of shared clonotypes between healthy human individuals. This table comes from immunoSEQ multiplex PCR, and its TCRdb copy is limited to in-frame clones, with some not included. The table records just under 350,000 clones, around 70% of them present only once. Sequencing input: memory CD4+ T cells sorted from blood. The subset denotes: CD45RA-negative fraction. These receptors were collected from a man aged 25-40 years in good health.

V is TRBV7-2 and J is TRBJ2-7, with D hard to call. This CDR3 has 13 residues. Germline CDR1 is SGHTA and CDR2 is FQGNSA. V lost 2 bases to trimming and J lost 3 bases, with 8 bases between them. Written as DNA, the CDR3 is TGTGCCAGCAGCTTATTTTCTCGCTACGAGCAGTACTTC. The encoded protein is CASSLFSRYEQYF.

The rearrangement uses TRBV19 and TRBJ1-5; possible D gene TRBD1, 6 bases. The CDR3 consists of 16 residues. With 6 bases removed from V and 2 bases from J, the gap between germline ends came to 17 bases. Per germline, CDR1 LNHDA and CDR2 SQIVND (reference sequence). In DNA form, the CDR3 reads TGTGCCAGTAGGATACGCAGGGGTGGGGGCAATCAGCCCCAGCATTTT. Amino acids: CASRIRRGGGNQPQHF.

The chain is built from TRBV28 and TRBJ1-4, with 7 bases matching TRBD1. Looked up from germline, CDR1 is MDHEN and CDR2 is SYDVKM. CDR3 size: 16 residues. Trimming at V came to 3 bases and at J to 7 bases, leaving 11 bases not matched to a gene. The CDR3 DNA is TGTGCCAGCAGTTTTTTACAGGGGCAGGGGTCTGAAAAACTGTTTTTT. Protein sequence: CASSFLQGQGSEKLFF.

The chain couples TRBV25-1 to TRBJ2-3, with a tentative D call TRBD1 (5 bases). The CDR3 runs 14 residues. Germline V gene lookup returns CDR1 MGHDK and CDR2 SYGVNS. V shed 4 bases and J shed 6 bases, with 14 bases lying between them. CDR3 residues: CASSVPGNRDTQYF. The CDR3 region has the DNA TGTGCCAGCAGTGTACCCGGAAACAGGGATACGCAGTATTTT.

In its sample, this clone was seen a few times. The V call is TRBV9, the J call TRBJ2-2; 7 positions match TRBD2. Germline V gives CDR1 SGDLS, CDR2 YYNGEE. The CDR3 runs 17 residues. V was clipped by 0 bases and J by 2 bases; unmatched bases: 7. CDR3 DNA sequence: TGTGCCAGCAGCGTAGCAGGACTAGTCTCTAACACCGGGGAGCTGTTTTTT. Translated, it gives CASSVAGLVSNTGELFF.

The genes are TRBV5-3 and TRBJ2-5, with TRBD2 as a possible D gene (6 bases). TRBV5-3 has ORF status, its function being uncertain. Trimming left V 3 bases short and J 4 bases short, with 28 bases between. The CDR3 has 19 residues. CDR3 nucleotides: TGTGCCAGAAGCTCCCTCGAGGGACGGGGAGGTCCCGTCCGAGAGACCCAGTACTTC. Its protein is CARSSLEGRGGPVRETQYF.

This clone was counted between two and nine times. The chain is built from TRBV13 and TRBJ2-2; D not certain. Germline CDR1 is PRHDT and CDR2 is FYEKMQ (reference sequence). This CDR3 has 13 residues. V was shortened by 5 bases and J by 6 bases, with 10 bases between the two germline ends. The CDR3 spells CASSRLDPGELFF. The CDR3 DNA is TGTGCCAGCAGCCGACTGGATCCCGGGGAGCTGTTTTTT.

The count of this clone is one. This sequence joins TRBV7-9 and TRBJ2-7, with a tentative D call TRBD2 (7 bases). This CDR3 has 13 residues. The ends were cut back, 5 bases at V and 10 bases at J, with 18 bases in the middle. Germline-derived CDR1 and CDR2 are SEHNR and FQNEAQ (reference sequence). This chain's CDR3 is CASSPSAGAPQYF. CDR3 nucleotide sequence: TGTGCCAGCAGCCCGAGTGCGGGGGCCCCTCAGTACTTC.

The chain is built from TRBV19 and TRBJ2-1, with TRBD2 matching over 14 bases. Germline lookup yields CDR1 LNHDA and CDR2 SQIVND (reference sequence). This CDR3 has 16 residues. V was clipped by 4 bases and J by 9 bases; unmatched bases: 8. This CDR3 is CASSTQRLAGGSEQFF. The CDR3, as DNA: TGTGCCAGTAGTACCCAAAGACTAGCGGGGGGGAGTGAGCAGTTCTTC.

The rearrangement uses TRBV6-1 and TRBJ1-1; the match to TRBD1 covers 8 bases. CDR1 is MNHNS and CDR2 is SASEGT in the germline V gene. CDR3 length equals 15 residues. V lost 11 bases and J lost 3; bases outside the gene matches: 14. The DNA for the CDR3 is TGTGCCGCCCTTCGGGAAGGACAGGGTTACACTGAAGCTTTCTTT. This sequence encodes CAALREGQGYTEAFF.

The chain combines TRBV25-1 with TRBJ2-2; 7 positions agree with TRBD2. V was pared by 4 bases and J by 7 bases, with 6 bases of the junction left unmatched. The germline V gene has CDR1 MGHDK and CDR2 SYGVNS. The CDR3 runs to 14 residues. CDR3 region: CASSAPSGGGELFF. The CDR3 DNA sequence: TGTGCCAGCAGTGCCCCTAGCGGCGGCGGGGAGCTGTTTTTT.

J is TRBJ1-1 and V is TRBV9; 7 bases fit TRBD1. Germline CDR1 reads SGDLS; CDR2 reads YYNGEE. Trimming at V came to 4 bases and at J to 1 base, leaving 4 bases not matched to a gene. This CDR3 has 14 residues. The CDR3 is CASSQTGRNTEAFF. The CDR3, as DNA: TGTGCCAGCAGCCAGACAGGGAGGAACACTGAAGCTTTCTTT.

V and J are TRBV7-9 and TRBJ1-1; 7 positions match TRBD1. Germline V gene lookup returns CDR1 SEHNR and CDR2 FQNEAQ (reference sequence). V shed 5 bases and J 3 bases; nucleotides not matched to a gene: 6. This CDR3 spans 14 amino acids. DNA of the CDR3: TGTGCCAGCAGCCCAGGGGGGTCGGACACTGAAGCTTTCTTT. Encoded protein: CASSPGGSDTEAFF.

The V gene is TRBV30, the J gene TRBJ2-7; D unclear. V was shortened by 5 bases and J by 6 bases, with 11 bases between the two germline ends. The germline gives CDR1 GTSNPN, CDR2 SVGIG (reference sequence). The CDR3 is 11 amino acids. The chain's CDR3 is CAWGRAVEQYF. The DNA for the CDR3 is TGTGCCTGGGGAAGGGCGGTCGAGCAGTACTTC.

This clone was counted between two and nine times. The chain is built from TRBV20-1 and TRBJ1-1; D gene uncertain. The V and J ends lost 0 bases and 5 bases respectively, with 4 bases between them. Germline loops: CDR1 DFQATT, CDR2 SNEGSKA (reference sequence). CDR3 size: 11 residues. The CDR3 coding sequence is TGCAGTGCTAGAGAAGGGACTGAAGCTTTCTTT. It is translated as CSAREGTEAFF.

The chain employs TRBV6-5 and TRBJ2-7; TRBD1 is a possible D gene (5 bases). V was cut by 2 bases and J by 7 bases, with 12 bases left in between. Germline V gene sequence: CDR1 MNHEY, CDR2 SVGAGI. The CDR3 runs 13 residues. CDR3 loop: CASSYQGSQEQYF. CDR3 in DNA: TGTGCCAGCAGTTACCAGGGCAGCCAGGAGCAGTACTTC.

This chain links TRBV2 with TRBJ2-7; 8 nucleotides agree with TRBD2. The CDR3 contains 14 residues. The germline gives CDR1 SNHLY, CDR2 FYNNEI. With 4 bases clipped from V and 2 bases from J, the junction kept 4 bases outside the gene matches. The CDR3 here is CASSGSGIAYEQYF. CDR3 sequence (DNA): TGTGCCAGCAGTGGTAGCGGGATTGCCTACGAGCAGTACTTC.

This clone was recorded a few times. V and J are TRBV29-1 and TRBJ1-4; 7 bases are a match to TRBD1. The ends lost 4 bases at V and 2 bases at J; junction bases unmatched: 1. The CDR3 is 13 residues long. Germline V gene lookup returns CDR1 SQVTM and CDR2 ANQGSEA. CDR3 protein: CSVVTGTNEKLFF. CDR3 DNA sequence: TGCAGCGTTGTGACAGGGACTAATGAAAAACTGTTTTTT.

This clone was recorded only once. The J gene is TRBJ2-2, the V gene TRBV7-8; weak D call: TRBD1 (5 bases). The germline CDR1 and CDR2 sequences are SGHVS and FQNEAQ. The CDR3 spans 15 residues. Trimming stripped 6 bases from V and 0 bases from J, with 11 bases between. CDR3 coding DNA: TGTGCCAGCAGGATCGTAGGGGCGAACACCGGGGAGCTGTTTTTT. Protein product: CASRIVGANTGELFF.

The CDR3 bases are TGTGCCAGCAGTGTACGACAGGGCTACTACAATGAGCAGTTCTTC. Amino acid sequence: CASSVRQGYYNEQFF. The chain employs TRBV2 and TRBJ2-1; 7 nucleotides match TRBD1. Germline assignment: CDR1 SNHLY and CDR2 FYNNEI. Unmatched junction bases numbered 6, after V lost 4 bases and J lost 3 bases. The CDR3 has 15 amino acids.

This chain links TRBV30 with TRBJ1-1, with D tentatively TRBD1 (5 bases). The germline V gene encodes CDR1 GTSNPN and CDR2 SVGIG (reference sequence). The CDR3 totals 13 residues. Trimming shortened V by 1 base and J by 1 base, and 7 bases separated the two germline ends. This CDR3 is CAWSEDRNTEAFF. DNA of the CDR3: TGTGCCTGGAGTGAAGACAGGAACACTGAAGCTTTCTTT.

V gene TRBV7-2 combines with J gene TRBJ2-5, with TRBD1 matching 9 bases. V lost 5 bases to trimming and J lost 7 bases; unmatched junction nucleotides: 11. The CDR3 covers 15 residues. The V gene's germline CDR1 is SGHTA and CDR2 FQGNSA. DNA for the CDR3: TGTGCCAGCAGCACTTCCCGGGGACAGGGAAGGACCCAGTACTTC. Amino acids: CASSTSRGQGRTQYF.

Worth noting for this clone: Other DNA sequences within the sample encode an identical CDR3. The chain carries TRBV27 and TRBJ2-7; possibly TRBD1 or TRBD2 for D (5 bases each). The length of the CDR3 is 14 residues. CDR1 and CDR2 from the germline V gene are MNHEY and SMNVEV (reference sequence). V was clipped by 2 bases and J by 2 bases, with 10 bases between them. The DNA for the CDR3 is TGTGCCAGCAGTTTACGGGACGGACCCTACGAGCAGTACTTC. Amino acids: CASSLRDGPYEQYF.

The CDR3: CASSLTGTGALKAFF. The CDR3 DNA follows: TGTGCCAGCAGCCTCACCGGGACAGGGGCTCTTAAAGCTTTCTTT. V and J are TRBV6-5 and TRBJ1-1, with 10 bases lining up with TRBD1. Trimming at V came to 6 bases and at J to 9 bases, leaving 13 bases not matched to a gene. The CDR3 spans 15 residues. Per germline, CDR1 MNHEY and CDR2 SVGAGI.

The rearrangement uses TRBV7-8 and TRBJ2-5; TRBD1 agrees at 9 bases. V gave up 1 base and J gave up 4 bases; unmatched junction bases: 4. Germline V gene sequence: CDR1 SGHVS, CDR2 FQNEAQ. This CDR3 has 15 amino acids. This CDR3 is CASSLGTGGRETQYF. The CDR3, as DNA: TGTGCCAGCAGCTTAGGCACAGGGGGCCGAGAGACCCAGTACTTC.

The chain carries TRBV6-1 and TRBJ2-7; D is perhaps TRBD1 (5 bases). The germline V gene has CDR1 MNHNS and CDR2 SASEGT. The CDR3 is 14 residues long. The V end was cut by 6 bases, the J end by 6 bases, with 18 bases between. For the CDR3, the DNA is TGTGCCAGCAGCCCACAGGTCCGAGCGCGCGAGCAGTACTTC. Protein sequence: CASSPQVRAREQYF.